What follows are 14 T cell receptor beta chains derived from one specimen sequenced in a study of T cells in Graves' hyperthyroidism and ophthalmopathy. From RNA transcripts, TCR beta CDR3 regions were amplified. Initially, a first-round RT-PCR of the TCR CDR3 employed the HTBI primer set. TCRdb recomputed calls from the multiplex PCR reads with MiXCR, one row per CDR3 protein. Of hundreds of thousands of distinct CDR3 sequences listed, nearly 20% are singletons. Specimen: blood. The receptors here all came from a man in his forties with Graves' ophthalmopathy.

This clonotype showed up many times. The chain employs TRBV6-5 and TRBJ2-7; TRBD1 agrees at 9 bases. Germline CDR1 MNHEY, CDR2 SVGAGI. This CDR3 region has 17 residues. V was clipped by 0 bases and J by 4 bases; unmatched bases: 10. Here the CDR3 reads CASSYSKRGQGRYEQYF. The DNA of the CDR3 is TGTGCCAGCAGTTACTCGAAAAGGGGACAGGGCCGTTACGAGCAGTACTTC.

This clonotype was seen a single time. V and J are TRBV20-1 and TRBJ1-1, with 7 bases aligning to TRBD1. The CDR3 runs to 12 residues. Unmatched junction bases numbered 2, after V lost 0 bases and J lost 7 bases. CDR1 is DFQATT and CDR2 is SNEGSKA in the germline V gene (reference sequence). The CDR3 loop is CSARDWDSEAFF. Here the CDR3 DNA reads TGCAGTGCTAGAGATTGGGACAGTGAAGCTTTCTTT.

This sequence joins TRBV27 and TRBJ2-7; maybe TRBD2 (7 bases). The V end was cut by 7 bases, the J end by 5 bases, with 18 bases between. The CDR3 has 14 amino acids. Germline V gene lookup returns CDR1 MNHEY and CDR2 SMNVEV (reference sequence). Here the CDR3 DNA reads TGTGCCAGCACTGTGGTGGGGGGGCATCACGAGCAGTACTTC. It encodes CASTVVGGHHEQYF.

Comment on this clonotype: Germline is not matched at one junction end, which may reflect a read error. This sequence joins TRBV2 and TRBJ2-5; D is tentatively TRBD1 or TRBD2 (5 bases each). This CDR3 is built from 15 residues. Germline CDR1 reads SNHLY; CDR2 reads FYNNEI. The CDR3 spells CASSETRGAGSPGDF. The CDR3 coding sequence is TGTGCCAGCAGTGAGACGAGGGGCGCGGGTTCCCCCGGGGACTTC.

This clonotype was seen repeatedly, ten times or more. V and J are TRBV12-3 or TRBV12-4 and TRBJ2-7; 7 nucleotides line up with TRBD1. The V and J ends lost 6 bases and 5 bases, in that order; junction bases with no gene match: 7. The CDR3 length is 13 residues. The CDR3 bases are TGTGCCAGCAGACAGCTAGGGGGCCACGAGCAGTACTTC. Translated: CASRQLGGHEQYF.

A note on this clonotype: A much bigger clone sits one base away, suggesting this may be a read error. The CDR3: CASSELRAYGQYF. The DNA of the CDR3 is TGTGCCAGCAGTGAACTCAGGGCCTACGGGCAGTACTTC. This chain uses TRBV2 with TRBJ2-7; TRBD1 is a possible D gene (5 bases). The germline V gene has CDR1 SNHLY and CDR2 FYNNEI. The CDR3 spans 13 residues.

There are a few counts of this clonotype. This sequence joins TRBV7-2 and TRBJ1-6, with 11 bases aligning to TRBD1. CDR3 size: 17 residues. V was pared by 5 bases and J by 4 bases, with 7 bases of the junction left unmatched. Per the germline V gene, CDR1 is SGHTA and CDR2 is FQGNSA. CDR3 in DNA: TGTGCCAGCAGCCTGGGGGACAGGGGGTTTTATAATTCACCCCTCCACTTT. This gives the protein CASSLGDRGFYNSPLHF.

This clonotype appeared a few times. The CDR3 reads CASSYSTGETNEKLFF. The CDR3 DNA reads TGTGCCAGCAGTTACTCGACGGGGGAAACTAATGAAAAACTGTTTTTT. The chain combines TRBV6-2 or TRBV6-3 with TRBJ1-4, with D possibly TRBD1 on 5 matching bases. The CDR3 extends over 16 amino acids. The V end lost 0 bases, the J end lost 1 base, and 9 bases lay between the germline ends. CDR1 and CDR2 (germline): MNHEY, SVGEGT.

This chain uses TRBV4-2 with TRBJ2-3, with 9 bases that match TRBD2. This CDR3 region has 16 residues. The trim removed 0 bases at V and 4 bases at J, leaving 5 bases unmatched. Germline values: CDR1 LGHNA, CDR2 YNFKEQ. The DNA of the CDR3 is TGTGCCAGCAGCCAAGATAGCGGCGGGAGGGCAGATACGCAGTATTTT. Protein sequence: CASSQDSGGRADTQYF.

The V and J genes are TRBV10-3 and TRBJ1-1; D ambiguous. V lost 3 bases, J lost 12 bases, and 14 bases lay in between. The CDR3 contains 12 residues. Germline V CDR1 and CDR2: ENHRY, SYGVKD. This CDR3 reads CAISDMTGWSFF. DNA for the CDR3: TGTGCCATCAGTGACATGACGGGGTGGTCTTTCTTT.

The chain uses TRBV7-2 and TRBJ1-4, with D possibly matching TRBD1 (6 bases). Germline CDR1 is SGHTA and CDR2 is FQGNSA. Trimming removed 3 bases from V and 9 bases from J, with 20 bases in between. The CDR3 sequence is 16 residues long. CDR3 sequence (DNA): TGTGCCAGCAGCTTCTCTGGGGGGCTTTCTTTTAAAAAACTGTTTTTT. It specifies CASSFSGGLSFKKLFF. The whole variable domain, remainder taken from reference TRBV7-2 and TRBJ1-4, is GAGVSQSPSNKVTEKGKDVELRCDPISGHTALYWYRQSLGQGLEFLIYFQGNSAPDKSGLPSDRFSAERTGGSVSTLTIQRTQQEDSAVYLCASSFSGGLSFKKLFFGSGTQLSVL.

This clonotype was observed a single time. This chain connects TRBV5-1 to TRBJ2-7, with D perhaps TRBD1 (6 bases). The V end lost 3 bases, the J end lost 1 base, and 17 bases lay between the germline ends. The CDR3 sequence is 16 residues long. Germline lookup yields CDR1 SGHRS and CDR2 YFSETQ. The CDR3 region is CASSSEGGHQSYEQYF. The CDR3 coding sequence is TGCGCCAGCAGCTCCGAAGGGGGACACCAATCCTACGAGCAGTACTTC.

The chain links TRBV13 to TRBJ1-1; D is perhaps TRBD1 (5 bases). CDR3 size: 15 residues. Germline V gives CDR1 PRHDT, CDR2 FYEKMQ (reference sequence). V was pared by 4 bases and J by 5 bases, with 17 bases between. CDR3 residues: CASSSLMGGLTEAFF. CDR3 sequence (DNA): TGTGCCAGCAGCTCTTTAATGGGGGGACTAACTGAAGCTTTCTTT. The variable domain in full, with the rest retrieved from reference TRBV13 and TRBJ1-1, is AAGVIQSPRHLIKEKRETATLKCYPIPRHDTVYWYQQGPGQDPQFLISFYEKMQSDKGSIPDRFSAQQFSDYHSELNMSSLELGDSALYFCASSSLMGGLTEAFFGQGTRLTVV.

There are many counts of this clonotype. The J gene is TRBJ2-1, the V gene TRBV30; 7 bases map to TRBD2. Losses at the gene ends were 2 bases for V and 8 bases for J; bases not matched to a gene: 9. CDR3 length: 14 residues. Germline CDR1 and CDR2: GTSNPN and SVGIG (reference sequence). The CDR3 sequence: CAWSHGSSGDEQFF. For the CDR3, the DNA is TGTGCCTGGAGTCATGGGTCTAGCGGTGATGAGCAGTTCTTC.